This T cell receptor beta chain was retrieved from a study of CD8 T cells in Susac syndrome. Overall study results and limits: It was acknowledged by the study that relatively few individuals were included in its TCR sequencing and HLA analysis.

Reverse transcription used roughly 0.5 to 1 ug RNA and random hexamers. With immunoSEQ multiplex PCR, TCR beta CDR3 was amplified across 54 Vbeta and 13 Jbeta. Each CDR3 protein gets one entry after TCRdb re-called the immunoSEQ multiplex PCR reads with MiXCR. The data show 150,000 to 200,000 distinct CDR3 sequences, roughly 95% seen once. The CDR3 has 12 amino acids. V was pared by 5 bases and J by 9 bases, with 8 bases between. CD8+ and CD4+ T cells from blood underwent TCR beta sequencing. Of note for this clonotype: Its antigen remains unidentified.

The sequence was obtained from a human donor with multiple sclerosis. The V call is TRBV12-3 or TRBV12-4, the J call TRBJ1-6; D is ambiguous. The sequenced sample consisted of CD4+ T cells from PBMCs. The CDR3 region is CASSPHSSPLHF. The CDR3 DNA is TGTGCCAGCAGTCCTCACAGTTCACCCCTCCACTTT.